This T cell receptor (beta chain) was sequenced in a study of blood T cell repertoires in COVID-19. The CDR3 runs 15 residues. CDR1 and CDR2 from the germline V gene are MNHNS and SASEGT. The V gene lost 3 bases and the J gene lost 4 bases, with 14 bases spanning the gap. The protocol was immunoSEQ multiplex PCR, while the TCRdb copy is restricted to in-frame clones and leaves out a portion. The data contain some 250,000 clones, 70% to 90% of them singletons. This TCR was sampled from a woman between 65 and 79 years old with active or convalescent COVID-19. Sequencing used peripheral blood. J is TRBJ2-3 and V is TRBV6-1, with D tentatively TRBD1 (5 bases). CDR3 coding DNA: TGTGCCAGCAGTGACCGGGTCCAGGGCCCAGATACGCAGTATTTT. Protein product: CASSDRVQGPDTQYF.